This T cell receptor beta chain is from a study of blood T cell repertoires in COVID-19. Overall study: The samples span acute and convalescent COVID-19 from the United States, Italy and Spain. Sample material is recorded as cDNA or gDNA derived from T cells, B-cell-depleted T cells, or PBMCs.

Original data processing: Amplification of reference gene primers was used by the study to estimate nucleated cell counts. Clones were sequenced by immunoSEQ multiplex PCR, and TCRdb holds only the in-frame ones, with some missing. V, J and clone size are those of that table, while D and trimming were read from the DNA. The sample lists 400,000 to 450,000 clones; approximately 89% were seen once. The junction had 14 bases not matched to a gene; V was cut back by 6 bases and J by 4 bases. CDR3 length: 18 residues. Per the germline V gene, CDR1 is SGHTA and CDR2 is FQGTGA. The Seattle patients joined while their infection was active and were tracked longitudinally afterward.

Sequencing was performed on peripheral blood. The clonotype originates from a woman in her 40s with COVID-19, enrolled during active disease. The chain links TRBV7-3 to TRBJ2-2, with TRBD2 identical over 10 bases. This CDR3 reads CASRPPGLASGGTGELFF. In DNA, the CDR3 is TGTGCCAGCAGGCCTCCGGGACTAGCGTCTGGGGGCACCGGGGAGCTGTTTTTT.